This TCR beta chain was sequenced in a study of blood T cell repertoires in COVID-19. Measured with immunoSEQ multiplex PCR; TCRdb has only the in-frame clones, and not every one. Here the sample spans some 120,000 clones, around nine tenths being singletons. The CDR3 has 13 amino acids. Trimming removed 5 bases from V and 7 bases from J; junction bases left unmatched: 5. Germline assignment: CDR1 GTSNPN and CDR2 SVGIG (reference sequence). The origin of this receptor is a woman in her forties or fifties with acute or convalescent COVID-19. The gene calls are TRBV30 and TRBJ1-6; TRBD1 aligns across 7 bases. The sequencing input was peripheral blood. The DNA of the CDR3 is TGTGCCTGGGAGACAGGGCGGAATTCACCCCTCCACTTT. Residues: CAWETGRNSPLHF.